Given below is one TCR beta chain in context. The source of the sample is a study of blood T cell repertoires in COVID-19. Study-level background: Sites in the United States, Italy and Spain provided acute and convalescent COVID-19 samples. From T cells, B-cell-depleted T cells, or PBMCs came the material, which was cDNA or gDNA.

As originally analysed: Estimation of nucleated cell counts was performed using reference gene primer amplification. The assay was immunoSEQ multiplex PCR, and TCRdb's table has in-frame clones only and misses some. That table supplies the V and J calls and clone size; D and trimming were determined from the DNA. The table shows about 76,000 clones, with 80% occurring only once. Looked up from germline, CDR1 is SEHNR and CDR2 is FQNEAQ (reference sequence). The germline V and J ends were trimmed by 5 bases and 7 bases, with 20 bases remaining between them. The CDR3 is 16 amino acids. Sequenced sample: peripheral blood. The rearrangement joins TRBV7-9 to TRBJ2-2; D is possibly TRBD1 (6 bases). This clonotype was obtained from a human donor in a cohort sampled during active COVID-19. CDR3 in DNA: TGTGCCAGCAGCCACAGTGGGGGCCTAGTGATCGGGGAGCTGTTTTTT. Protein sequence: CASSHSGGLVIGELFF.